Listed here is a single T cell receptor (beta chain). Its recognized antigen is unknown. Mismatch with germline at one junction end may stem from a read error. This sample was included in a study of blood T cell repertoires in COVID-19 (dated by TCRdb to 2018 to 2021). Context from the whole study: Samples from collaborators originated in the United States, Italy and Spain and spanned both the acute and convalescent phases of COVID-19. A freely available public database, intended as a resource for researchers studying the immune response to SARS-CoV-2, is where the repertoires were released. Samples were obtained from the ongoing ImmuneRACE study (first 160 participants) and from approximately 1,200 subjects provided by 6 global collaborators. The sample metadata nearly always contained a de-identified subject ID, COVID-19 status, age in years and sex. HLA class I and class II types, where available, came from metadata supplied by the sample provider rather than from assay-based typing. The material from the prospective study consisted of cDNA or gDNA derived from T cells, B-cell-depleted T cells, or PBMCs. Deeply sampled blood TCRbeta repertoires from subjects exposed to, actively infected with, or recovered from COVID-19 were included in the dataset.

TCRbeta CDR3 regions were amplified from genomic DNA using the immunoSEQ Assay, a bias-controlled multiplex PCR. For the original study's pipeline: The number of nucleated cells in each sample was estimated from the amplification of reference gene primers within the assay. Sequence reads were collapsed and filtered to measure the absolute abundance of every unique TCRbeta CDR3 rearrangement. For each sample, productive Simpson clonality was calculated as the square root of Simpson's diversity index over productive rearrangements. TCRdb took over this immuneACCESS table, retaining in-frame rearrangements with V and J assigned. Such tables are incomplete; in checked studies, under half of the missing clones stem from an unresolved V gene, and the remainder is unexplained. The V and J calls and clone size were taken over from that table, and D and trimming were inferred from the DNA. This sample has around 80,000 clones in its table, and about 89% of those were observed once. 0.5% to 0.7% of the sample comes from the top ten.

Each collaborating institution followed its own protocols to collect whole blood in K2EDTA tubes. For TCRbeta analysis, collaborators shipped samples in one of three forms: frozen whole blood, isolated PBMCs, or DNA extracted from either of those sample types. What the authors observed across the whole study: The amount of clinical and demographic metadata varied by source and participant and was provided uncurated.

CDR1 and CDR2 were assigned from the germline V gene as SNHLY and FYNNEI. Reading from cysteine to phenylalanine, the CDR3 counts 17 amino acids. CDR3 DNA only is kept here, 51 bases in frame from base 1. The origin of this receptor is a man in his fifties or sixties with acute or convalescent COVID-19. Rearrangement joined TRBV2 to TRBJ1-2, and 11 junction bases match TRBD1. The source material was peripheral blood. CDR3 loop: CASSEGQGARVNYGYTF. The DNA sequence reads TGTGCCAGCAGCGAAGGACAGGGGGCGCGGGTGAACTATGGCTACACCTTC.